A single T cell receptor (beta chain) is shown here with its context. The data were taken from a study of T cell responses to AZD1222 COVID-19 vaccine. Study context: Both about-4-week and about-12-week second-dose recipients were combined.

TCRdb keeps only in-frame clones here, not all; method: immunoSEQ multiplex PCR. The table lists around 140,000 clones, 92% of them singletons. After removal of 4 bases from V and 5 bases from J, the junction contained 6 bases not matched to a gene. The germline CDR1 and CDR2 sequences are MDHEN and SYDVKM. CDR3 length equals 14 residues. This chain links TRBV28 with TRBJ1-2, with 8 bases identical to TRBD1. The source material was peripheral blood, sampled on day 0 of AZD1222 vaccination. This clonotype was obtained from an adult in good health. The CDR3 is CASSSGGAPYGYTF. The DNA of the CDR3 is TGTGCCAGCAGTTCAGGGGGCGCCCCATATGGCTACACCTTC.